The entry below describes one TCR beta chain. The antigen is not known. The sample belongs to a study of molecular identifiers for immune sequencing clone quantification. Overall study: Replicate runs used RNA from about 20,000 or 100,000 naive CD8 cells, which was split five ways into aliquots, and four of those aliquots were then sequenced. Study-level points and caveats: The sizes of highly expanded clones could be underestimated when identical TCR molecules share a barcode. Under 1% of molecules in naive cells, but over 97% of effector molecules, belonged to clones above 20 RNA copies.

TCRdb passed the PCR reads through MiXCR, listing each CDR3 protein once. The sample has some 650,000 distinct CDR3 sequences; less than 20% are singletons. Sorted naive CD8 T cells, 20,000 to 1,000,000, were sequenced from 10%, 30% or 50% RNA. The CDR3 is 16 residues long. Germline CDR1 is SEHNR and CDR2 is FQNEAQ (reference sequence). The V and J ends lost 1 base and 3 bases, in that order; junction bases with no gene match: 3. This chain joins TRBV7-9 and TRBJ2-1; TRBD2 matches at 10 bases. The source of this sequence is a human donor in good health. Some libraries in this study had Jurkat cell RNA spiked in. What was sequenced was naive CD8+ T cells from blood, with Jurkat cell RNA spiked in. Documented subset: FACS-sorted CD8+CD4-CCR7+CD45RA+ naive T cells. The CDR3 coding sequence is TGTGCCAGCAGCTTAGTGCCTAGCGGGGGCTACAATGAGCAGTTCTTC. Translated, it gives CASSLVPSGGYNEQFF.